This TCR beta chain stems from a study of shared clonotypes between healthy human individuals (dated by TCRdb to 2020 to 2021). A note on the overall study: Three men and two women, aged 18 to 49 years, made up the cohort. Blood TCR repertoires of about 5 healthy adults were deeply sequenced to estimate repertoire size and the extent of clonotype sharing between individuals. To increase sequencing depth and limit assay-specific biases, different laboratories used diverse techniques to prepare libraries and sequence TCR repertoires. Between about 0.9 and 10 billion PBMCs per donor were obtained by leukapheresis. For each donor, CD4 naive and CD4 memory were each run on three plates, CD8 naive on two plates, and CD8 memory on one plate.

Reading from cysteine to phenylalanine, the CDR3 counts 12 amino acids. Only the CDR3 region is kept as DNA, spanning 36 bases read in frame from base 1. For CDR1 and CDR2, the germline V gene lists MDHEN and SYDVKM. Using the deep immunoSEQ assay, multiplex PCR amplified TCR CDR3 regions from genomic DNA. For each cell subset, the extracted genomic DNA was distributed evenly across all wells of several immunoSEQ 96-well plates, and each plate served as one replicate. Each replicate PCR for sorted subsets received approximately 220 ng genomic DNA, equal to about 29,000 T cell genomes. The purified libraries were quantified using a Qubit 3.0 fluorometer, sized with a Bioanalyzer 2100, and then quantified again using the KAPA Library Quantification kit. Every immunoSEQ 96-well plate was sequenced on a separate single-read 150-cycle Illumina NextSeq 550 flow cell. The paper's data handling went like this. Because only junctional sequences without quality scores were contained in the immunoSEQ output, filtering matching that applied to full-length reads could not be performed. To assign V/J genes and CDR3, sequences were annotated against IMGT germline references using PyIR, a Python wrapper for IgBLAST v1.9. Reads with weak V/J assignments (E-value above 1e-6), missing CDR3, stop codons, out-of-frame junctions, or ambiguous translated residues were removed. V3J clonotypes were defined by identical inferred V gene, J gene, and CDR3 amino acid sequence. To compute the percentage overlap between repertoires, the number of shared unique clonotypes was divided by the size of the smaller repertoire. Richness of each repertoire was evaluated using RTK rarefaction, the Chao1 estimator, and Recon v2.1 estimates of unobserved clonotypes. Generation probabilities were computed with OLGA for all TCRbeta clonotypes obtained by the gDNA method from four donors. TCRdb carries this immuneACCESS record with in-frame sequences only. Its versions omit some clonotypes, under half of them owing to an unresolved V gene in the studies checked, with the rest unexplained. Clone size and V and J calls were adopted from that table, with D and trimming inferred from the DNA. This sample lists over 1.4 million clones; roughly 96% were detected once. The ten largest clones represent roughly 1.1% of the sample.

Donors were healthy HIV-negative adults with no recently reported acute infections or vaccinations. All donors were Caucasian adults living in Nashville, Tennessee, USA. CD4+ T cells were enriched by magnetic negative selection, after which naive cells were positively selected on CD45RA and the negative fraction was taken as the memory subset. After blood collection by leukapheresis, PBMCs were isolated using Ficoll-Histopaque density gradient centrifugation and then cryopreserved in the vapor phase of liquid nitrogen. Analytical flow cytometry was used to check the purity and quantity of every magnetically sorted T cell population. From each sorted fraction, genomic DNA was isolated and quantified by UV absorbance on a Nanodrop 2000c. General findings and caveats noted by the study authors: Compared with non-shared clonotypes, the clonotypes found in all four sorted-subset donors had higher generation probabilities. The small number of donors limited the genetic and exposure-history diversity represented. Pairwise subsampling led to the expectation that sequencing depth would affect the degree of clonotype sharing among donors. Sharing across several donors was observed for around 5% of naive CD4, less than 4% of naive CD8, over 2% of memory CD4, and around 0.44% of memory CD8 clonotypes. Naive subsets generally had larger estimated clonotype richness than memory subsets. Incomplete sequencing was indicated by rarefaction of sorted-subset datasets, despite the large sequencing depth. Only blood was sampled, and tissue TCR repertoires likely differ from those in blood.

As for this clone: What antigen it recognizes has not been identified. An end of the junction does not agree with germline; a read error may underlie this.

Recombination connected TRBV28 to TRBJ2-3; the D region possibly corresponds to TRBD1 (6 bases align). This clonotype was obtained from a man younger than 40 in good health. The sequenced sample consisted of naive CD4+ T cells sorted from blood. The sample's cell subset or site label, decoded: CD45RA+ positively selected. Read as DNA, the sequence is TGTGCCAGCCAGGACAGCAAAGATACGCAGTATTTT. The resulting protein is CASQDSKDTQYF. Reference TRBV28 and TRBJ2-3 genes cover what lies past the CDR3, so the full variable domain is DVKVTQSSRYLVKRTGEKVFLECVQDMDHENMFWYRQDPGLGLRLIYFSYDVKMKEKGDIPEGYSVSREKKERFSLILESASTNQTSMYLCASQDSKDTQYFGPGTRLTVL.